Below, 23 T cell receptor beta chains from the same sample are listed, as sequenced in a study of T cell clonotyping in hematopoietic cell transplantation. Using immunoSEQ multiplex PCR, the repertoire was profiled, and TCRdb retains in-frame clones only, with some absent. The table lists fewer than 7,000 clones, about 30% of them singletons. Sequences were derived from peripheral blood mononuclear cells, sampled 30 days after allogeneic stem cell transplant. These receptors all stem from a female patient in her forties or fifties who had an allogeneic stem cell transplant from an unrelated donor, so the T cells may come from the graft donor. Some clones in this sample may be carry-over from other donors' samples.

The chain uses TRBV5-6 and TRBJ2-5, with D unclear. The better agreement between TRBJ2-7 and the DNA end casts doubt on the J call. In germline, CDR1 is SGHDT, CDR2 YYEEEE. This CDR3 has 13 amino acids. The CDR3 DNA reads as TGTGCCAGCAGGGCACAGCTAGACTACGAGCAGTACTTC. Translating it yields CASRAQLDYEQYF.

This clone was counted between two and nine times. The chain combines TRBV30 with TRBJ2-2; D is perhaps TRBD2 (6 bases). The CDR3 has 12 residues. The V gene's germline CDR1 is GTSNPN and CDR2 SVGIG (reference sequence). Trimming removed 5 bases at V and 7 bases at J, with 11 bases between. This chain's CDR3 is CAWDQGGGELFF. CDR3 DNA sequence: TGTGCCTGGGATCAGGGAGGCGGGGAGCTGTTTTTT.

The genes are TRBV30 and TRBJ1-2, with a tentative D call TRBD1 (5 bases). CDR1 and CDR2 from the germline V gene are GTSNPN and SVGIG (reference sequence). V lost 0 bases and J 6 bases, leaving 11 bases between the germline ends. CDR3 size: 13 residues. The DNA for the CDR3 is TGTGCCTGGAGTGTAGGCAGGGTGGATGGCTACACCTTC. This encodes CAWSVGRVDGYTF.

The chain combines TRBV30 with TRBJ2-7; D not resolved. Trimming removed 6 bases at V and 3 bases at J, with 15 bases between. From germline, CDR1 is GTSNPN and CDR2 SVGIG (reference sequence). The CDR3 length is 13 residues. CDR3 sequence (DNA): TGTGCCTGTACAACGGGTCTACTCTACGAGCAGTACGTC. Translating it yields CACTTGLLYEQYV.

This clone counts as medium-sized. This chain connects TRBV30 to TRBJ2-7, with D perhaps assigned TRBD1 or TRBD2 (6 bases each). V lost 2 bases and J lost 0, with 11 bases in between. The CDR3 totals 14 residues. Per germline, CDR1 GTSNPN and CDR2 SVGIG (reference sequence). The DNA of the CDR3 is TGTGCCTGGAGTATGGGGGGCGCCTCCTACGAGCAGTACTTC. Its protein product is CAWSMGGASYEQYF.

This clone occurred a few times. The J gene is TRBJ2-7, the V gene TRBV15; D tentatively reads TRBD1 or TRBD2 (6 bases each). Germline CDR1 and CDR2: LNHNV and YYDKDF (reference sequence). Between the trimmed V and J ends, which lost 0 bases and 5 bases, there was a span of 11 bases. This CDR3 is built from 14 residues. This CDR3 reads CATSRELGGHEQYF. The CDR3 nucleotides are TGTGCCACCAGCAGAGAATTGGGGGGCCACGAGCAGTACTTC. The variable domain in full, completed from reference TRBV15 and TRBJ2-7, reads DAMVIQNPRYQVTQFGKPVTLSCSQTLNHNVMYWYQQKSSQAPKLLFHYYDKDFNNEADTPDNFQSRRPNTSFCFLDIRSPGLGDTAMYLCATSRELGGHEQYFGPGTRLTVT.

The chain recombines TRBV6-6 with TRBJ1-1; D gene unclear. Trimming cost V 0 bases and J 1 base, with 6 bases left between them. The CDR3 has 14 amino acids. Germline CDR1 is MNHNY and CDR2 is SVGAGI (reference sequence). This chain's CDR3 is CASSYSNRNTEAFF. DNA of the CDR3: TGTGCCAGCAGTTACTCGAACCGGAACACTGAAGCTTTCTTT.

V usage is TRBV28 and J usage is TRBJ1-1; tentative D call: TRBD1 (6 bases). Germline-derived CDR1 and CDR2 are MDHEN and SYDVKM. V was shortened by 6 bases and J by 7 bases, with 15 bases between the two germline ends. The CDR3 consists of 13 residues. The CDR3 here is CASSRRGTYEAFF. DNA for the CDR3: TGTGCCAGCAGCCGACGAGGGACATATGAAGCTTTCTTT.

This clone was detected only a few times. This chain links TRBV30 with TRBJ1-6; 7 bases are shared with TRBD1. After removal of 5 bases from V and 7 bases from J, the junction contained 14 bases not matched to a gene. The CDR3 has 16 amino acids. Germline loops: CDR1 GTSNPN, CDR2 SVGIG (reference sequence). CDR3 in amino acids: CAWVRGGFFSNSPLHF. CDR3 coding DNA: TGTGCCTGGGTCAGGGGGGGGTTTTTTTCAAATTCACCCCTCCACTTT. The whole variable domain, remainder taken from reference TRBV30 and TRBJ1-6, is SQTIHQWPATLVQPVGSPLSLECTVEGTSNPNLYWYRQAAGRGLQLLFYSVGIGQISSEVPQNLSASRPQDRQFILSSKKLLLSDSGFYLCAWVRGGFFSNSPLHFGNGTRLTVT.

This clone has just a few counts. The CDR3 reads CASSLAGTVQETQYF. CDR3 DNA sequence: TGTGCCAGCAGCTTAGCGGGGACAGTACAAGAGACCCAGTACTTC. V gene TRBV7-2 combines with J gene TRBJ2-5; TRBD1 matches at 7 bases. The CDR3 spans 15 residues. Trimming removed 0 bases from V and 2 bases from J; junction bases left unmatched: 3. Germline V gene lookup returns CDR1 SGHTA and CDR2 FQGNSA. Full variable domain (remainder filled in from reference TRBV7-2 and TRBJ2-5): GAGVSQSPSNKVTEKGKDVELRCDPISGHTALYWYRQSLGQGLEFLIYFQGNSAPDKSGLPSDRFSAERTGGSVSTLTIQRTQQEDSAVYLCASSLAGTVQETQYFGPGTRLLVL.

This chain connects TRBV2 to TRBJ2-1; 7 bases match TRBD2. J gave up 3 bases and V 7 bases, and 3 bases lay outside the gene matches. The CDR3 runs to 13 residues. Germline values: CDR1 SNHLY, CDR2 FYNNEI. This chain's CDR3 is CASMGGSYNEQFF. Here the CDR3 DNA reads TGTGCCAGCATGGGCGGGAGCTACAATGAGCAGTTCTTC.

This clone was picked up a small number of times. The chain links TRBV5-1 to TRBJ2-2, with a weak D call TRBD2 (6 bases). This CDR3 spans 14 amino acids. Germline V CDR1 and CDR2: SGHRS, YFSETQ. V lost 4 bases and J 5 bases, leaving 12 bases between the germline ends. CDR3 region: CASSGGTWTGELFF. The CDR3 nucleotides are TGCGCCAGCAGCGGCGGGACTTGGACCGGGGAGCTGTTTTTT.

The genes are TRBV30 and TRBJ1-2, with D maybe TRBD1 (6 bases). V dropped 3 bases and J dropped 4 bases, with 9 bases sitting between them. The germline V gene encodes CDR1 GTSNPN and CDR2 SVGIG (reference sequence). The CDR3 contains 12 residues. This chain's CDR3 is CAWRSRGYGYTF. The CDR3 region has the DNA TGTGCCTGGAGGAGCAGGGGCTATGGCTACACCTTC.

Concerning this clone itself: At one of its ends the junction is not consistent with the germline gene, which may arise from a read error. CDR3 in DNA: TGTGCCTGGAGTGAATTCAACAGTGAAGCTTTCTTT. Amino acid sequence: CAWSEFNSEAFF. The V gene is TRBV30, the J gene TRBJ1-1; D call uncertain. Per germline, CDR1 GTSNPN and CDR2 SVGIG (reference sequence). There are 12 residues in the CDR3.

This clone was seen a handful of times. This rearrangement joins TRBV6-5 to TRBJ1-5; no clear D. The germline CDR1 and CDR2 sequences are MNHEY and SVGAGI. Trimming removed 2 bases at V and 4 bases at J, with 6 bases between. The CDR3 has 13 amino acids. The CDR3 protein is CASSYRLNQPQHF. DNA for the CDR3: TGTGCCAGCAGTTACAGATTAAATCAGCCCCAGCATTTT.

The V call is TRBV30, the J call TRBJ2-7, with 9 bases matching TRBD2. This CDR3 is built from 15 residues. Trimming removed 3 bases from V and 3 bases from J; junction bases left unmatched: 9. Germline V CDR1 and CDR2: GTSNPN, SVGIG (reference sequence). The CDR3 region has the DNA TGTGCCTGGAGCGGTAGCGGGAGTACCGTCTACGAGCAGTACTTC. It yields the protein CAWSGSGSTVYEQYF.

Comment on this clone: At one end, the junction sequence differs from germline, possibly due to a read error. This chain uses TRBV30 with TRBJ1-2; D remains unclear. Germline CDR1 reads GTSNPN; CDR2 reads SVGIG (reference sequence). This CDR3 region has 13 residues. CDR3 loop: CAWSGRADYGCTF. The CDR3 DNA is TGTGCCTGGAGTGGAAGGGCAGACTATGGCTGCACCTTC.

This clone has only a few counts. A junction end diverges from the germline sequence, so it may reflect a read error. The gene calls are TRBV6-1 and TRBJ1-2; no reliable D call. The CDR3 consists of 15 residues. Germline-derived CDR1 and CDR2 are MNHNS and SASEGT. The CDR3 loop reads CASRPGRGSNYGYTF. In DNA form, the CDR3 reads TGTGCCAGCAGGCCCGGTCGGGGTTCCAACTATGGCTACACCTTT.

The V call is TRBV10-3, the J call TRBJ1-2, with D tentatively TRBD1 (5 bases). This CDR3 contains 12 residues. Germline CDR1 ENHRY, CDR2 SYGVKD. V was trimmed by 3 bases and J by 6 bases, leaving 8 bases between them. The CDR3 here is CAISDPGDGYTF. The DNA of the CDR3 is TGTGCCATCAGTGATCCGGGGGATGGCTACACCTTC.

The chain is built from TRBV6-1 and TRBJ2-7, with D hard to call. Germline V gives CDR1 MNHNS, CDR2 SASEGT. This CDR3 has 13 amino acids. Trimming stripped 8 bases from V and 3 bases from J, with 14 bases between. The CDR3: CASGHGEVYEQYF. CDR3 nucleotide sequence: TGTGCCAGCGGCCACGGAGAAGTCTACGAGCAGTACTTC.

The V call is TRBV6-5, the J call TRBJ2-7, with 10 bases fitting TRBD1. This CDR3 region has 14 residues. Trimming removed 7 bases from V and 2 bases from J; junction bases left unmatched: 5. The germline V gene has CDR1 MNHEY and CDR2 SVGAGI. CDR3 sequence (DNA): TGTGCCAGCAACAAAGACAGGGGGCCCTACGAGCAGTACTTC. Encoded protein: CASNKDRGPYEQYF.

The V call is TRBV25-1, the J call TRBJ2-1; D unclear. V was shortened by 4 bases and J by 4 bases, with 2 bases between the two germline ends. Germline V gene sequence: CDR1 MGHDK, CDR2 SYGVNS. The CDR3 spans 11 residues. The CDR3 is CASSVYNEQFF. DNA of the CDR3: TGTGCCAGCAGTGTATACAATGAGCAGTTCTTC.

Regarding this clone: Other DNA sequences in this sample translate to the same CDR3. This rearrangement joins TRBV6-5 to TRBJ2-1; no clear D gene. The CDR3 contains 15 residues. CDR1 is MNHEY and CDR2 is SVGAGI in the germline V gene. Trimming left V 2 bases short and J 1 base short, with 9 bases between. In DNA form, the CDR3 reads TGTGCCAGCAGTTACGATTGGGGTTCCTACAATGAGCAGTTCTTC. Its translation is CASSYDWGSYNEQFF.